One and the same sample provided the 30 T cell receptor beta chains below, sequenced in a study of PD-1 blockade in classical Hodgkin lymphoma. Repertoires were generated with immunoSEQ multiplex PCR, while TCRdb's copy carries only in-frame clones and drops some. The sample contains around 25,000 clones, around 80% of which appear only once. Each of the patients experienced relapse following autologous stem cell transplantation, and their brentuximab vedotin exposure differed. Sequenced here: peripheral blood mononuclear cells (PBMCs), sampled at baseline. These receptors came from a human donor with classical Hodgkin lymphoma.

The sample holds one count of this clone. The chain uses TRBV9 and TRBJ2-5; 15 nucleotides line up with TRBD2. This CDR3 is built from 17 residues. Germline V gives CDR1 SGDLS, CDR2 YYNGEE. V trimming: 0 bases; J trimming: 5 bases; junction bases outside the gene matches: 5. The CDR3 reads CASSVGGLAGGPETQYF. The CDR3 coding sequence is TGTGCCAGCAGCGTAGGAGGACTAGCGGGGGGGCCGGAGACCCAGTACTTC.

The chain is built from TRBV7-2 and TRBJ2-5, with a tentative D call TRBD2 (6 bases). The CDR3 contains 15 residues. The germline gives CDR1 SGHTA, CDR2 FQGNSA. V was shortened by 5 bases and J by 6 bases, with 19 bases between the two germline ends. CDR3 nucleotides: TGTGCCAGCAGCCCACAGTCCCAGGGAGGCAAGACCCAGTACTTC. Its protein is CASSPQSQGGKTQYF.

J is TRBJ2-4 and V is TRBV10-2, with D uncertain. The germline V and J ends were trimmed by 4 bases and 8 bases, with 6 bases remaining between them. The length of the CDR3 is 11 residues. The germline CDR1 and CDR2 sequences are WSHSY and SAAADI. The CDR3 DNA reads TGCGCCAGCAGTGGTGGAGACATTCAGTACTTC. Its translation is CASSGGDIQYF.

V usage is TRBV5-1 and J usage is TRBJ1-4, with 9 bases lining up with TRBD1. Per the germline V gene, CDR1 is SGHRS and CDR2 is YFSETQ. The CDR3 contains 14 residues. V lost 4 bases to trimming and J lost 8 bases; unmatched junction nucleotides: 6. CDR3 coding DNA: TGCGCCAGCAGCCAACAGGGGGCGAAAGAAAAACTGTTTTTT. Amino acid sequence: CASSQQGAKEKLFF.

The J gene is TRBJ1-2, the V gene TRBV29-1; D gene unclear. Per the germline V gene, CDR1 is SQVTM and CDR2 is ANQGSEA. The V and J ends lost 4 bases and 2 bases respectively, with 8 bases between them. This CDR3 contains 12 residues. The CDR3 protein is CSVAASNYGYTF. The CDR3 DNA follows: TGCAGCGTTGCGGCGTCAAACTATGGCTACACCTTC. The variable domain in full, with the rest retrieved from reference TRBV29-1 and TRBJ1-2, is SAVISQKPSRDICQRGTSLTIQCQVDSQVTMMFWYRQQPGQSLTLIATANQGSEATYESGFVIDKFPISRPNLTFSTLTVSNMSPEDSSIYLCSVAASNYGYTFGSGTRLTVV.

The chain is built from TRBV4-3 and TRBJ2-7, with 7 nucleotides matching TRBD1. V lost 3 bases and J lost 2; bases outside the gene matches: 10. CDR3 length: 16 amino acids. Per the germline V gene, CDR1 is LGHNA and CDR2 is YSLEER. CDR3: CASSQTGHYNAYEQYF. CDR3 sequence (DNA): TGCGCCAGCAGCCAGACAGGGCACTACAACGCCTACGAGCAGTACTTC.

The rearrangement joins TRBV4-2 to TRBJ1-5, with 7 bases aligning to TRBD1. The CDR3 is made up of 15 amino acids. V lost 4 bases to trimming and J lost 0 bases; unmatched junction nucleotides: 3. CDR1 and CDR2 (germline): LGHNA, YNFKEQ. The CDR3 sequence: CASSPQGYSNQPQHF. In nucleotides, the CDR3 is TGTGCCAGCAGCCCACAGGGGTATAGCAATCAGCCCCAGCATTTT.

The genes are TRBV5-1 and TRBJ2-7; D is perhaps TRBD1 or TRBD2 (5 bases each). Germline V gene lookup returns CDR1 SGHRS and CDR2 YFSETQ. V lost 2 bases to trimming and J lost 6 bases, with 12 bases between them. The CDR3 has 13 residues. The CDR3: CASSLGTRSEQYF. The CDR3 region has the DNA TGCGCCAGCAGCTTAGGGACCCGTAGCGAGCAGTACTTC.

This chain uses TRBV11-3 with TRBJ2-3, with unresolved D. The V gene lost 2 bases and the J gene lost 6 bases, with 9 bases spanning the gap. The CDR3 extends over 13 amino acids. The germline gives CDR1 SGHNT, CDR2 YENEEA. This chain's CDR3 is CASSLSPLDTQYF. CDR3 in DNA: TGTGCCAGCAGCTTAAGCCCACTGGATACGCAGTATTTT.

Only one count was recorded for this clone. The V and J genes are TRBV15 and TRBJ2-1; D is possibly TRBD2 (6 bases). Trimming pared 2 bases from V and 5 bases from J, leaving 13 bases between. CDR1 and CDR2 (germline): LNHNV, YYDKDF (reference sequence). This CDR3 has 15 residues. In DNA, the CDR3 is TGTGCCACCAGCAGATACCGGGAGCTAGACAATGAGCAGTTCTTC. This encodes CATSRYRELDNEQFF.

The V and J genes are TRBV7-2 and TRBJ2-5; a possible D gene is TRBD2 (6 bases). Germline assignment: CDR1 SGHTA and CDR2 FQGNSA. The V end lost 6 bases, the J end lost 5 bases, and 19 bases lay between the germline ends. The CDR3 spans 15 residues. The DNA of the CDR3 is TGTGCCAGCAGACCCTCAGCGGGCCTCGGGGAGACCCAGTACTTC. Its protein product is CASRPSAGLGETQYF.

Only one count was recorded for this clone. The chain links TRBV7-9 to TRBJ2-1, with D possibly matching TRBD1 (5 bases). Trimming left V 1 base short and J 7 bases short, with 5 bases between. The CDR3 covers 12 residues. Per germline, CDR1 SEHNR and CDR2 FQNEAQ (reference sequence). CDR3 sequence (DNA): TGTGCCAGCAGCTTAGACAGGAATGAGCAGTTCTTC. It translates to CASSLDRNEQFF.

This chain connects TRBV28 to TRBJ2-2, with TRBD2 identical over 11 bases. Germline V CDR1 and CDR2: MDHEN, SYDVKM. CDR3 length equals 15 residues. V lost 8 bases to trimming and J lost 2 bases; unmatched junction nucleotides: 4. The CDR3 sequence: CASGLAGGNTGELFF. CDR3 DNA sequence: TGTGCCAGCGGGCTAGCGGGGGGAAACACCGGGGAGCTGTTTTTT.

The gene calls are TRBV28 and TRBJ2-7; D is uncertain. Between the trimmed V and J ends, which lost 5 bases and 2 bases, there was a span of 7 bases. The CDR3 contains 12 residues. Germline values: CDR1 MDHEN, CDR2 SYDVKM. The DNA of the CDR3 is TGTGCCAGCAGTGACCGGCCCTACGAGCAGTACTTC. It yields the protein CASSDRPYEQYF.

The V gene is TRBV10-2, the J gene TRBJ1-6; 7 bases map to TRBD1. The CDR3 runs 17 residues. The germline gives CDR1 WSHSY, CDR2 SAAADI. V dropped 3 bases and J dropped 9; count of bases not matched to a gene: 14. CDR3 region: CASSDDRPRGAISPLHF. The CDR3 nucleotides are TGCGCCAGCAGTGACGATAGACCCAGGGGGGCGATTTCACCCCTCCACTTT.

The chain has TRBV6-4 and TRBJ2-3; TRBD2 is a possible D gene (5 bases). CDR1 and CDR2 from the germline V gene are MRHNA and SNTAGT. V lost 0 bases and J lost 0, with 7 bases in between. This CDR3 has 15 amino acids. The CDR3 bases are TGTGCCAGCAGTGACTCGACGGGGAGCACAGATACGCAGTATTTT. Translating it yields CASSDSTGSTDTQYF.

This chain connects TRBV2 to TRBJ2-5, with D possibly matching TRBD1 (6 bases). The germline V gene encodes CDR1 SNHLY and CDR2 FYNNEI. V was trimmed by 4 bases and J by 1 base, leaving 7 bases between them. This CDR3 has 13 amino acids. The CDR3 here is CASSGDTQETQYF. CDR3 nucleotide sequence: TGTGCCAGCAGTGGGGACACCCAAGAGACCCAGTACTTC.

The chain joins TRBV4-3 to TRBJ1-6, with D perhaps TRBD1 (5 bases). The germline V and J ends were trimmed by 1 base and 2 bases, with 9 bases remaining between them. Per germline, CDR1 LGHNA and CDR2 YSLEER. The CDR3 contains 16 residues. CDR3 coding DNA: TGCGCCAGCAGCCAAGTTCCGGGGCCCTATAATTCACCCCTCCACTTT. Its translation: CASSQVPGPYNSPLHF.

This chain links TRBV28 with TRBJ2-5, with D tentatively TRBD2 (6 bases). CDR3 size: 15 residues. The germline gives CDR1 MDHEN, CDR2 SYDVKM. V lost 6 bases, J lost 0 bases, and 14 bases lay in between. The CDR3 is CASSLGRDYQETQYF. The CDR3 region has the DNA TGTGCCAGCAGCCTAGGCAGGGACTACCAAGAGACCCAGTACTTC. The whole variable domain, remainder taken from reference TRBV28 and TRBJ2-5, is DVKVTQSSRYLVKRTGEKVFLECVQDMDHENMFWYRQDPGLGLRLIYFSYDVKMKEKGDIPEGYSVSREKKERFSLILESASTNQTSMYLCASSLGRDYQETQYFGPGTRLLVL.

The rearrangement uses TRBV27 and TRBJ1-2; 7 bases line up with TRBD1. This CDR3 has 15 residues. Germline trimming cut 6 bases from V and 0 bases from J; bases unmatched to any gene: 7. Per the germline V gene, CDR1 is MNHEY and CDR2 is SMNVEV (reference sequence). For the CDR3, the DNA is TGTGCCAGCAGGCTACAGGGGACCTCTAACTATGGCTACACCTTC. Its translation: CASRLQGTSNYGYTF.

The CDR3 loop reads CASSYLDTNTGELFF. CDR3 nucleotide sequence: TGTGCCAGCAGTTACCTTGACACGAACACCGGGGAGCTGTTTTTT. The V and J genes are TRBV6-5 and TRBJ2-2; D remains unclear. V lost 2 bases and J lost 0, with 7 bases in between. Germline V gives CDR1 MNHEY, CDR2 SVGAGI. This CDR3 has 15 residues.

The rearrangement joins TRBV5-1 to TRBJ2-2; D is possibly TRBD1 (6 bases). The germline gives CDR1 SGHRS, CDR2 YFSETQ. Trimming took off 6 bases at V and 0 bases at J, with 12 bases between the two ends. CDR3 length: 15 amino acids. CDR3 sequence: CASTIRGTNTGELFF. The CDR3 nucleotides read TGCGCCAGCACCATTAGGGGGACGAACACCGGGGAGCTGTTTTTT.

The chain couples TRBV30 to TRBJ2-5; D gene ambiguous. The V end was cut by 1 base, the J end by 2 bases, with 5 bases between. Germline assignment: CDR1 GTSNPN and CDR2 SVGIG (reference sequence). The CDR3 covers 12 residues. This CDR3 is CAWSELQETQYF. In DNA form, the CDR3 reads TGTGCCTGGAGTGAGCTTCAAGAGACCCAGTACTTC. Together with reference TRBV30 and TRBJ2-5, the CDR3 gives the full variable domain: SQTIHQWPATLVQPVGSPLSLECTVEGTSNPNLYWYRQAAGRGLQLLFYSVGIGQISSEVPQNLSASRPQDRQFILSSKKLLLSDSGFYLCAWSELQETQYFGPGTRLLVL.

This clone was seen a handful of times. The chain combines TRBV5-1 with TRBJ2-3; TRBD2 matches at 8 bases. The V gene's germline CDR1 is SGHRS and CDR2 YFSETQ. This CDR3 is built from 14 residues. V dropped 2 bases and J dropped 1; count of bases not matched to a gene: 0. This CDR3 is CASSFSGGTDTQYF. DNA for the CDR3: TGCGCCAGCAGCTTTAGCGGGGGCACAGATACGCAGTATTTT.

This chain links TRBV5-1 with TRBJ1-1, with D uncertain. The V and J ends lost 1 base and 7 bases respectively, with 11 bases between them. CDR1 and CDR2 (germline): SGHRS, YFSETQ. The CDR3 contains 13 residues. CDR3 in DNA: TGCGCCAGCAGCTTGATTGAAGACGGTGAAGCTTTCTTT. Its translation: CASSLIEDGEAFF.

The rearrangement links TRBV7-6 to TRBJ1-6; no definite D call. Trimming removed 2 bases at V and 8 bases at J, with 10 bases between. The CDR3 runs to 14 residues. Germline CDR1 is SGHVS and CDR2 is FNYEAQ. DNA of the CDR3: TGTGCCAGCAGCTTATGGGGAGGGCATTCACCCCTCCACTTT. This gives the protein CASSLWGGHSPLHF. Filled out from reference TRBV7-6 and TRBJ1-6, the complete variable domain reads GAGVSQSPRYKVTKRGQDVALRCDPISGHVSLYWYRQALGQGPEFLTYFNYEAQQDKSGLPNDRFSAERPEGSISTLTIQRTEQRDSAMYRCASSLWGGHSPLHFGNGTRLTVT.

The chain joins TRBV6-6 to TRBJ2-7; no clear D gene. The germline gives CDR1 MNHNY, CDR2 SVGAGI (reference sequence). CDR3 length: 14 amino acids. Deletions cut 2 bases from V and 6 bases from J, with 14 bases between. The CDR3 DNA reads as TGTGCCAGCAGTTACCCTCCCACACAGAGCGAGCAGTACTTC. This encodes CASSYPPTQSEQYF.

The rearrangement joins TRBV7-8 to TRBJ1-6; D remains ambiguous. Trimming took 3 bases from V and 8 from J, leaving 14 bases between them. Germline values: CDR1 SGHVS, CDR2 FQNEAQ. This CDR3 is 15 amino acids long. The CDR3 spells CASSFIVQADSPLHF. CDR3 DNA: TGTGCCAGCAGCTTTATTGTTCAGGCAGATTCACCCCTCCACTTT.

V usage is TRBV6-6 and J usage is TRBJ1-5; D is perhaps TRBD1 (6 bases). The CDR3 is 14 amino acids. The germline V and J ends were trimmed by 0 bases and 9 bases, with 12 bases remaining between them. Germline CDR1 reads MNHNY; CDR2 reads SVGAGI (reference sequence). The CDR3 loop is CASSYSDRASPQHF. CDR3 nucleotide sequence: TGTGCCAGCAGTTACTCGGACAGAGCCTCGCCCCAGCATTTT.

The chain carries TRBV28 and TRBJ2-3; D is undetermined. Germline CDR1 reads MDHEN; CDR2 reads SYDVKM. CDR3 length: 12 amino acids. V dropped 1 base and J dropped 6 bases, with 5 bases sitting between them. CDR3 nucleotide sequence: TGTGCCAGCAGTTTATCGTGGGATACGCAGTATTTT. Translated: CASSLSWDTQYF. Drawing the rest from reference TRBV28 and TRBJ2-3, the complete variable domain is DVKVTQSSRYLVKRTGEKVFLECVQDMDHENMFWYRQDPGLGLRLIYFSYDVKMKEKGDIPEGYSVSREKKERFSLILESASTNQTSMYLCASSLSWDTQYFGPGTRLTVL.